These 10 T cell receptor beta chains originate from one sample sequenced in a study of Ad26.COV2.S vaccination and SARS-CoV-2 variants. Regarding treatment: around 19 received Ad26.COV2.S at low or high dose, single or two shots; about 5 received placebo; per-sample allocation not given. Sample collection was performed on day 63 after the first vaccine or placebo injection. Clones were read by immunoSEQ multiplex PCR, and TCRdb kept only the in-frame ones, dropping some. The sample lists about 350,000 clones; more than 85% were seen once. The material sequenced was peripheral blood, taken in a trial of Ad26.COV2.S vaccine versus placebo. These receptors were collected from a person between 18 and 65 years old who received the Ad26.COV2.S COVID-19 vaccine or a placebo.

This chain uses TRBV6-5 with TRBJ2-5; D uncertain. The CDR3 covers 13 residues. CDR1 and CDR2 (germline): MNHEY, SVGAGI. The ends were cut back, 2 bases at V and 2 bases at J, with 6 bases in the middle. The CDR3 is CASSYDGQETQYF. For the CDR3, the DNA is TGTGCCAGCAGTTACGACGGGCAAGAGACCCAGTACTTC.

V usage is TRBV3-1 (or the pseudogene TRBV3-2) and J usage is TRBJ2-5; D remains unclear. V lost 4 bases to trimming and J lost 7 bases, with 19 bases between them. CDR3 length equals 15 residues. Germline lookup yields CDR1 LGHDT and CDR2 YNNKEL (reference sequence). The CDR3 here is CASSPRSVGSTTQYF. The CDR3 nucleotides are TGTGCCAGCAGCCCAAGGAGCGTCGGCAGCACGACCCAGTACTTC.

The count of this clone is one. V is TRBV3-1 (or the pseudogene TRBV3-2) and J is TRBJ2-7; D unclear. The CDR3 contains 15 residues. Deletions cut 0 bases from V and 3 bases from J, with 12 bases between. Germline lookup yields CDR1 LGHDT and CDR2 YNNKEL (reference sequence). This chain's CDR3 is CASSQEADTYYEQYF. DNA of the CDR3: TGTGCCAGCAGCCAAGAAGCCGACACGTACTACGAGCAGTACTTC.

The V call is TRBV10-3, the J call TRBJ2-3, with TRBD2 matching 11 bases. Germline CDR1 ENHRY, CDR2 SYGVKD. CDR3 length equals 19 residues. V shed 1 base, J shed 2 bases, and the junction held 11 bases outside the gene matches. Here the CDR3 reads CAISEFGLAGGSLTDTQYF. The CDR3 nucleotides are TGTGCCATCAGTGAGTTTGGCCTAGCGGGAGGTTCCCTCACAGATACGCAGTATTTT.

The chain employs TRBV28 and TRBJ1-3, with 8 bases matching TRBD1. The ends lost 5 bases at V and 3 bases at J; junction bases unmatched: 9. The germline V gene encodes CDR1 MDHEN and CDR2 SYDVKM. The CDR3 has 16 residues. The CDR3 region is CASSLMGQAFGNTIYF. The CDR3 DNA sequence: TGTGCCAGCAGTCTGATGGGACAGGCATTTGGAAACACCATATATTTT.

V is TRBV5-1 and J is TRBJ1-1; D is unresolved. The V end was cut by 3 bases, the J end by 1 base, with 16 bases between. Germline CDR1 is SGHRS and CDR2 is YFSETQ. This CDR3 region has 16 residues. The CDR3 DNA sequence: TGCGCCAGCAGCTCCATAGGACGTACGGCGAACACTGAAGCTTTCTTT. It translates to CASSSIGRTANTEAFF.

The V call is TRBV3-1 (or the pseudogene TRBV3-2), the J call TRBJ1-1; no clear D. V shed 6 bases and J shed 2 bases, with 10 bases lying between them. Germline loops: CDR1 LGHDT, CDR2 YNNKEL (reference sequence). The CDR3 covers 13 residues. The CDR3 DNA sequence: TGTGCCAGCAGGAGAACTGCTAACACTGAAGCTTTCTTT. Its protein product is CASRRTANTEAFF.

V gene TRBV19 combines with J gene TRBJ1-5; TRBD1 might be the D (6 bases). This CDR3 contains 15 residues. V lost 0 bases, J lost 7 bases, and 13 bases lay in between. Per germline, CDR1 LNHDA and CDR2 SQIVND (reference sequence). The CDR3 DNA reads as TGTGCCAGTAGTATAGAAGCGGCAGGGGAACAGCCCCAGCATTTT. Its translation is CASSIEAAGEQPQHF.

The rearrangement links TRBV28 to TRBJ2-3; D uncertain. Looked up from germline, CDR1 is MDHEN and CDR2 is SYDVKM. The CDR3 extends over 14 amino acids. Between the trimmed V and J ends, which lost 2 bases and 0 bases, there was a span of 6 bases. This chain's CDR3 is CASSLVGSTDTQYF. Written as DNA, the CDR3 is TGTGCCAGCAGTTTAGTGGGAAGCACAGATACGCAGTATTTT.

This chain links TRBV12-3 or TRBV12-4 with TRBJ1-6; unclear D gene. The CDR3 spans 13 residues. With 3 bases removed from V and 9 bases from J, the gap between germline ends came to 9 bases. CDR3 loop: CASSFLTGSPLHF. The CDR3 DNA reads TGTGCCAGCAGTTTCCTAACTGGTTCACCCCTCCACTTT.